This T cell receptor beta chain was identified in a study of T cells in Graves' hyperthyroidism and ophthalmopathy. RNA transcripts served as the template for amplifying TCR beta CDR3 regions. HTBI primers were employed in a first-round RT-PCR of the TCR CDR3. Each CDR3 protein gets one entry after TCRdb re-called the multiplex PCR reads with MiXCR. The sample has about 520,000 distinct CDR3 sequences; roughly a quarter are singletons. The germline CDR1 and CDR2 sequences are SNHLY and FYNNEI. The CDR3 spans 13 residues. V lost 4 bases, J lost 5 bases, and 11 bases lay in between. This clonotype was seen at least ten times.

Sequenced input: blood. The rearrangement joins TRBV2 to TRBJ1-1; tentatively, D is TRBD1 (6 bases). The TCR was taken from a woman aged 25 to 39 with Graves' ophthalmopathy. CDR3: CASSVQGKTEAFF. The CDR3 DNA reads as TGTGCCAGCAGTGTACAGGGAAAGACTGAAGCTTTCTTT.